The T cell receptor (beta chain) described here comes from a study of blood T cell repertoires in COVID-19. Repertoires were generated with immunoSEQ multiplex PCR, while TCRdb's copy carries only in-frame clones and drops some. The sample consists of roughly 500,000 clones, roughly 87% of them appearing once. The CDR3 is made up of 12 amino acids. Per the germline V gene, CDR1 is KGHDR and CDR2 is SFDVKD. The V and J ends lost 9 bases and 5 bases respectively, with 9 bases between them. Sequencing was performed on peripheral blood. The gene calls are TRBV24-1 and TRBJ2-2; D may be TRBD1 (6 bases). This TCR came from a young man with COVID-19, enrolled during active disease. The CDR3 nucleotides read TGTGCCACCCAGGGGAATACCGGGGAGCTGTTTTTT. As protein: CATQGNTGELFF.